This T cell receptor (beta chain) was identified during a study of blood T cell repertoires in COVID-19. On the study more broadly: Samples taken during acute and convalescent COVID-19 were collected in the United States, Italy and Spain.

The germline gives CDR1 LGHDT, CDR2 YNNKEL (reference sequence). The CDR3 covers 17 residues. The germline V and J ends were trimmed by 4 bases and 4 bases, with 21 bases remaining between them. Authors' processing steps: Reference gene primer amplification yielded estimated nucleated cell counts. Assay used: immunoSEQ multiplex PCR; TCRdb lists only in-frame clones, some missing. V and J calls and clone size are as listed in that table; D and trimming were resolved from the DNA. The repertoire includes 250,000 to 300,000 clones, around 90% of them detected once, and about 2% sits in the top ten. This chain links TRBV3-1 (or the pseudogene TRBV3-2) with TRBJ2-3; D is possibly TRBD2 (6 bases). This receptor was identified in a woman aged 50 to 65 who had recovered from COVID-19. Material: peripheral blood. CDR3 region: CASSPRRAGMLPDTQYF. DNA for the CDR3: TGTGCCAGCAGCCCGCGGCGAGCGGGCATGTTGCCAGATACGCAGTATTTT.